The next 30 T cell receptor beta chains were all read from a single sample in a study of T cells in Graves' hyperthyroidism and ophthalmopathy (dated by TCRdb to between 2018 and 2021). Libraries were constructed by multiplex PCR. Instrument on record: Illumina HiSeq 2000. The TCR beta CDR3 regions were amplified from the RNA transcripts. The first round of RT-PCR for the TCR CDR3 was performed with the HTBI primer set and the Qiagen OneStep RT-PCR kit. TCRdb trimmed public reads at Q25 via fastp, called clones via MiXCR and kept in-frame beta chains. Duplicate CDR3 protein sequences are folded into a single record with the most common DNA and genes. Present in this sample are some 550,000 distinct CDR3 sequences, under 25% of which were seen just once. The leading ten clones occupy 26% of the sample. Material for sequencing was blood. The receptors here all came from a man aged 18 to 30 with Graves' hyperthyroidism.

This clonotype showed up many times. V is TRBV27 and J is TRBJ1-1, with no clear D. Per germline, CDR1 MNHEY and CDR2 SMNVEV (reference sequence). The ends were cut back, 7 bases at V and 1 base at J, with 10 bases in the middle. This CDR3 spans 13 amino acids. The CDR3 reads CASKKRPNTEAFF. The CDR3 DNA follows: TGTGCCAGCAAAAAGAGACCGAACACTGAAGCTTTCTTT.

The CDR3 nucleotides read TGCAGTGCTAGAGATCCCGACAGTTTCTATGGCTACACCTTC. Encoded protein: CSARDPDSFYGYTF. The V call is TRBV20-1, the J call TRBJ1-2, with D tentatively TRBD1 (5 bases). V was pared by 0 bases and J by 4 bases, with 12 bases between. The CDR3 covers 14 residues. The germline CDR1 and CDR2 sequences are DFQATT and SNEGSKA (reference sequence).

CDR3 sequence (DNA): TGTGCCAGCAGTTACTTGAGGGGGCGTGAGGAGAATGAAGCTTTCTTT. This encodes CASSYLRGREENEAFF. V is TRBV6-2 or TRBV6-3 and J is TRBJ1-1; TRBD1 aligns across 7 bases. The CDR3 totals 16 residues. The germline CDR1 and CDR2 sequences are MNHEY and SVGEGT. The junction had 12 bases not matched to a gene; V was cut back by 1 base and J by 7 bases.

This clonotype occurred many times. CDR3 residues: CASSFSGAGGTEAFF. CDR3 nucleotides: TGTGCCAGTAGTTTCTCAGGGGCAGGGGGCACTGAAGCTTTCTTT. This chain connects TRBV19 to TRBJ1-1; the match to TRBD1 covers 7 bases. The germline CDR1 and CDR2 sequences are LNHDA and SQIVND (reference sequence). The V and J ends lost 5 bases and 4 bases, in that order; junction bases with no gene match: 10. The CDR3 consists of 15 residues. Drawing the rest from reference TRBV19 and TRBJ1-1, the complete variable domain is DGGITQSPKYLFRKEGQNVTLSCEQNLNHDAMYWYRQDPGQGLRLIYYSQIVNDFQKGDIAEGYSVSREKKESFPLTVTSAQKNPTAFYLCASSFSGAGGTEAFFGQGTRLTVV.

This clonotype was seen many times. The CDR3, as DNA: TGCAGTGCTAGAACTGTCCGCCCCTCCTACGAGCAGTACTTC. Protein: CSARTVRPSYEQYF. This chain connects TRBV20-1 to TRBJ2-7; unclear D gene. The CDR3 contains 14 residues. The V and J ends lost 2 bases and 0 bases respectively, with 11 bases between them. CDR1 is DFQATT and CDR2 is SNEGSKA in the germline V gene (reference sequence).

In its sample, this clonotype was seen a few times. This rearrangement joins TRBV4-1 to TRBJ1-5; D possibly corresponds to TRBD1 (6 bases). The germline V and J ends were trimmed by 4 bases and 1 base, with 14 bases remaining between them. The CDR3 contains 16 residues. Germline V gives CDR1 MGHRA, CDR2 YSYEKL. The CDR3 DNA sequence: TGCGCCAGCAGCCCGACGGGCAGGGGAAGCAATCAGCCCCAGCATTTT. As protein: CASSPTGRGSNQPQHF.

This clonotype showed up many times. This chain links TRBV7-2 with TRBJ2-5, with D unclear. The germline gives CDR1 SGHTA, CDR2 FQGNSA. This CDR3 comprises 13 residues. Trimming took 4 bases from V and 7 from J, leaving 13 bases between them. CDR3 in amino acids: CASSSTILGTQYF. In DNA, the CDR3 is TGTGCCAGCAGCTCGACGATCTTGGGGACCCAGTACTTC.

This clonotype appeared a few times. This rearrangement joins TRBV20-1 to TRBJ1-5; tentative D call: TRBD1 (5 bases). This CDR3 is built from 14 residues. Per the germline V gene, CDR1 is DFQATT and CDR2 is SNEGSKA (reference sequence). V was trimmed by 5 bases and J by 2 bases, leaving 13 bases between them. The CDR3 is CSALLGVGNQPQHF. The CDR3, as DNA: TGCAGTGCTCTTTTGGGGGTGGGCAATCAGCCCCAGCATTTT.

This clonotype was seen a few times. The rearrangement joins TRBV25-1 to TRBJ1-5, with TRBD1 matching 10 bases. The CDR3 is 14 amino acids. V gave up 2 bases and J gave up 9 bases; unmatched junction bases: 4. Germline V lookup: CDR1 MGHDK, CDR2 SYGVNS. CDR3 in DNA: TGTGCCAGCAGTGAAAAGACAGGGGGCAGGCCCCAGCATTTT. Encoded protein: CASSEKTGGRPQHF.

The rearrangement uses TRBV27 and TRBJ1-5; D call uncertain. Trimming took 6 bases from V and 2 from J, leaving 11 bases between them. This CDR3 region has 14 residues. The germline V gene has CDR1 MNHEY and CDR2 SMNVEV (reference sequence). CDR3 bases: TGTGCCAGCAGCTCCGGACGGGGCAATCAGCCCCAGCATTTT. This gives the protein CASSSGRGNQPQHF.

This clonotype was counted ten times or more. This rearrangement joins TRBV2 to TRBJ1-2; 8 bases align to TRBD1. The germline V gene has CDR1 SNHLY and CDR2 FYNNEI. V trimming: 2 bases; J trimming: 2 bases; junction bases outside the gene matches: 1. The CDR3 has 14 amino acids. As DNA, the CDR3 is TGTGCCAGCAGTGAACAGGGGGCCAACTATGGCTACACCTTC. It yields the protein CASSEQGANYGYTF.

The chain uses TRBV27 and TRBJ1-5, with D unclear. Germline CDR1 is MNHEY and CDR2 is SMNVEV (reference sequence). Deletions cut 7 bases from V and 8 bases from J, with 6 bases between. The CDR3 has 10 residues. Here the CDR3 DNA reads TGTGCCAGCAAGGGTAAGCCCCAGCATTTT. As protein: CASKGKPQHF.

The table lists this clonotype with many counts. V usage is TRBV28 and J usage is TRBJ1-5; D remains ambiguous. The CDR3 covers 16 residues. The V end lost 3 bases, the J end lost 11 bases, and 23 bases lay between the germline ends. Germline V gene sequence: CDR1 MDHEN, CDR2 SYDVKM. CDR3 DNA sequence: TGTGCCAGCAGTTTTCCGGGTGGACCGCCGGGAGAGGCCCAGCATTTT. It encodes CASSFPGGPPGEAQHF.

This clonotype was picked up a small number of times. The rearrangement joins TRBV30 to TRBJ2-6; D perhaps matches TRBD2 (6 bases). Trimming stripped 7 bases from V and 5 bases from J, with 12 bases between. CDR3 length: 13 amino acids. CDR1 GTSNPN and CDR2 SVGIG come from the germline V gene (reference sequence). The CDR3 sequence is CASEGLWANVLTF. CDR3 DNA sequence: TGTGCCTCCGAGGGACTCTGGGCCAACGTCCTGACTTTC.

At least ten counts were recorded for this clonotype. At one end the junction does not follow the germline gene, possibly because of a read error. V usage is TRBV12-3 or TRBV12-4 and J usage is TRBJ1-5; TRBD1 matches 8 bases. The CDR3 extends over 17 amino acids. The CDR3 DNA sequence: TGTGCCAGCAGCTTAGGGGGCAGGGGGCGTCGCAATCAGCCCCAGCATTTT. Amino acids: CASSLGGRGRRNQPQHF.

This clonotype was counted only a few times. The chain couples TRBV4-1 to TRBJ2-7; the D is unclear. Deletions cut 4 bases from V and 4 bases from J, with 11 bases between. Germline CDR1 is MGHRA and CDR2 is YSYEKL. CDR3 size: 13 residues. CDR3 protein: CASSPPLRYEQYF. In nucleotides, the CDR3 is TGCGCCAGCAGCCCTCCGCTCAGATACGAGCAGTACTTC.

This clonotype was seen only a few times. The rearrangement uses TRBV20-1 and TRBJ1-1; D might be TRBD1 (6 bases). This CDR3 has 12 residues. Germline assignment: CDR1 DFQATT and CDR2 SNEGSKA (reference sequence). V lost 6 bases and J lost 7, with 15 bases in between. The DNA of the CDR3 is TGCAGTGCAGGAGGGGGGGGTCGTGAAGCTTTCTTT. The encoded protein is CSAGGGGREAFF.

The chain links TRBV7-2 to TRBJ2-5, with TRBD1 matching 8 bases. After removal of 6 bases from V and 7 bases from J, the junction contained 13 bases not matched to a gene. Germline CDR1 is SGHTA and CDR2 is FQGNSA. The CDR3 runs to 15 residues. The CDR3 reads CASRPGTGVRGTQYF. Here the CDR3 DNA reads TGTGCCAGCAGGCCCGGGACAGGTGTTCGTGGGACCCAGTACTTC.

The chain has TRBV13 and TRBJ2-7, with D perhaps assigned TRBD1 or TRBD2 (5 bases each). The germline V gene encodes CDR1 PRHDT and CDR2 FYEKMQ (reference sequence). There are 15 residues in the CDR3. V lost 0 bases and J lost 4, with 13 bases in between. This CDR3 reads CASSLGVDGGYEQYF. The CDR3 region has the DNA TGTGCCAGCAGCTTAGGAGTAGATGGGGGATACGAGCAGTACTTC.

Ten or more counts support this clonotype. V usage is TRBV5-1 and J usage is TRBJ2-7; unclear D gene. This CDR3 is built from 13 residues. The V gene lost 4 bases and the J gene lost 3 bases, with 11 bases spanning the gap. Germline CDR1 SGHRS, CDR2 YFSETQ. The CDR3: CASSLGDDYEQYF. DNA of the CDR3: TGCGCCAGCAGCCTCGGCGACGACTACGAGCAGTACTTC. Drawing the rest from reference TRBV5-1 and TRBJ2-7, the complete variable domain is KAGVTQTPRYLIKTRGQQVTLSCSPISGHRSVSWYQQTPGQGLQFLFEYFSETQRNKGNFPGRFSGRQFSNSRSEMNVSTLELGDSALYLCASSLGDDYEQYFGPGTRLTVT.

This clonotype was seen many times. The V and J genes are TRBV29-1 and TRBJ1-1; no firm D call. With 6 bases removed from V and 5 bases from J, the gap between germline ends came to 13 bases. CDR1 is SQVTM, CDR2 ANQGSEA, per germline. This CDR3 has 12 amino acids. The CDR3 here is CSVESLETEAFF. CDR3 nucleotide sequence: TGCAGCGTGGAGTCCCTGGAGACTGAAGCTTTCTTT.

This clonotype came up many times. In DNA form, the CDR3 reads TGTGCCAGCAGCTTACGGAGAACGAACACTGAAGCTTTCTTT. Translating it yields CASSLRRTNTEAFF. The chain joins TRBV11-2 to TRBJ1-1; D gene uncertain. Germline CDR1 and CDR2: SGHAT and FQNNGV. V was trimmed by 2 bases and J by 1 base, leaving 8 bases between them. CDR3 length equals 14 residues.

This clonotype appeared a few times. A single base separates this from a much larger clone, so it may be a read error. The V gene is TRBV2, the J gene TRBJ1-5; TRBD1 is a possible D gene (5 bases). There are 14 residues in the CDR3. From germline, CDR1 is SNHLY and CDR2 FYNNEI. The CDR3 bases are TGTGCCAGCAGTAGGGGCAACCGCAATCAGCCCCAGCGTTTT. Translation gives CASSRGNRNQPQRF. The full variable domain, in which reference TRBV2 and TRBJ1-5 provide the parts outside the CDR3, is EPEVTQTPSHQVTQMGQEVILRCVPISNHLYFYWYRQILGQKVEFLVSFYNNEISEKSEIFDDQFSVERPDGSNFTLKIRSTKLEDSAMYFCASSRGNRNQPQRFGDGTRLSIL.

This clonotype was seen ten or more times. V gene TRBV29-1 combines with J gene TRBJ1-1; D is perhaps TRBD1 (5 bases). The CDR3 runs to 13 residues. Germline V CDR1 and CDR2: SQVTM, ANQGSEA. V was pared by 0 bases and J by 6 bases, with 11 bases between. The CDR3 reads CSVEESPGAEAFF. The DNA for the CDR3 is TGCAGCGTTGAAGAGTCCCCGGGGGCTGAAGCTTTCTTT.

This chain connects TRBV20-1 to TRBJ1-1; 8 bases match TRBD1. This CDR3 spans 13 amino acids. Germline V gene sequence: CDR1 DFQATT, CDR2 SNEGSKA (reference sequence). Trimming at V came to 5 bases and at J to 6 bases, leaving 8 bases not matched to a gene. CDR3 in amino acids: CSARDRKFAEAFF. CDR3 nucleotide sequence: TGCAGTGCTCGGGACAGGAAGTTTGCTGAAGCTTTCTTT.

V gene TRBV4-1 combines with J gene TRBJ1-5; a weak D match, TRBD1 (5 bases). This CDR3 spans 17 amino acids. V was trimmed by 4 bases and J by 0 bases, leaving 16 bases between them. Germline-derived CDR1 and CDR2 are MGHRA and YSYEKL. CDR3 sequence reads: CASSLVRDRYSNQPQHF. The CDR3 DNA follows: TGCGCCAGCAGCCTCGTCAGGGATCGTTATAGCAATCAGCCCCAGCATTTT.

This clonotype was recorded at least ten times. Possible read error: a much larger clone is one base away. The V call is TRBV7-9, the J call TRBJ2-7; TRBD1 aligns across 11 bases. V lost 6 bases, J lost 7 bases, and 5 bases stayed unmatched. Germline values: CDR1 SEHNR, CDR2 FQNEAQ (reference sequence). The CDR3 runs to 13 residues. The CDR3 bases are TGTGCCAGCAGAGGACAGGGGGCGAGAGAGCAGTACTTC. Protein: CASRGQGAREQYF. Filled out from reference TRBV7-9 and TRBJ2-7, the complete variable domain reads DTGVSQNPRHKITKRGQNVTFRCDPISEHNRLYWYRQTLGQGPEFLTYFQNEAQLEKSRLLSDRFSAERPKGSFSTLEIQRTEQGDSAMYLCASRGQGAREQYFGPGTRLTVT.

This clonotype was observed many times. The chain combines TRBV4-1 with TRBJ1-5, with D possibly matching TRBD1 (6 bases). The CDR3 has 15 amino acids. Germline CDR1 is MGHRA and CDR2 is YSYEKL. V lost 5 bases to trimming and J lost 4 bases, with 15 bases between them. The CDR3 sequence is CASSLGHLGNQPQHF. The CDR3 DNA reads TGCGCCAGCAGCTTGGGACACCTGGGGAATCAGCCCCAGCATTTT.

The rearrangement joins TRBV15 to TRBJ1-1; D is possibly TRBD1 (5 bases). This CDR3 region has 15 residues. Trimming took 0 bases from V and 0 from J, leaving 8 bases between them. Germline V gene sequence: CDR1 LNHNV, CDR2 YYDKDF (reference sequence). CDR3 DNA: TGTGCCACCAGCAGAGATAAAGGGGTGAACACTGAAGCTTTCTTT. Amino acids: CATSRDKGVNTEAFF.

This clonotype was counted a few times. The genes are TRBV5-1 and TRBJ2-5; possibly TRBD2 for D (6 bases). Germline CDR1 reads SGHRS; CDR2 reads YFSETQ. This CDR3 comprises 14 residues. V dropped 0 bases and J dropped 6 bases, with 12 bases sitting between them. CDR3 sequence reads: CASSLEAGGKTQYF. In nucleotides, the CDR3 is TGCGCCAGCAGCTTGGAGGCCGGGGGAAAGACCCAGTACTTC.